The 3 T cell receptor beta chains given below trace back to one sample, sequenced in a study of identical twins. TCRdb re-called the 5' RACE reads through MiXCR, storing one row per CDR3 protein. The table lists 1.5 million to 2 million distinct CDR3 sequences, around a third of them singletons. Sequenced sample: cord blood. The origin of the receptors is a newborn girl in good health.

The chain links TRBV27 to TRBJ1-2; tentatively, D is TRBD1 (6 bases). The CDR3 contains 14 residues. Trimming removed 3 bases at V and 1 base at J, with 9 bases between. Per germline, CDR1 MNHEY and CDR2 SMNVEV (reference sequence). The CDR3 sequence: CASSFRDNNYGYTF. The CDR3 DNA reads as TGTGCCAGCAGTTTCCGGGACAATAACTATGGCTACACCTTC.

J is TRBJ2-2 and V is TRBV20-1, with TRBD1 matching over 9 bases. V shed 6 bases, J shed 1 base, and the junction held 3 bases outside the gene matches. The germline V gene encodes CDR1 DFQATT and CDR2 SNEGSKA (reference sequence). The CDR3 has 14 amino acids. CDR3 nucleotide sequence: TGCAGTGCCCCGGACAGGGGGAACACCGGGGAGCTGTTTTTT. It encodes CSAPDRGNTGELFF.

This clonotype was picked up a small number of times. This chain joins TRBV2 and TRBJ2-5, with TRBD2 identical over 10 bases. V lost 5 bases to trimming and J lost 4 bases; unmatched junction nucleotides: 13. This CDR3 has 17 residues. The germline V gene has CDR1 SNHLY and CDR2 FYNNEI. CDR3 protein: CASSQRLRTSGAETQYF. Written as DNA, the CDR3 is TGTGCCAGCAGTCAAAGGCTCCGTACTAGCGGGGCAGAGACCCAGTACTTC. Variable domain in full (rest from reference TRBV2 and TRBJ2-5): EPEVTQTPSHQVTQMGQEVILRCVPISNHLYFYWYRQILGQKVEFLVSFYNNEISEKSEIFDDQFSVERPDGSNFTLKIRSTKLEDSAMYFCASSQRLRTSGAETQYFGPGTRLLVL.